One and the same sample provided the 3 T cell receptor beta chains below, sequenced in a study of shared clonotypes between healthy human individuals. Repertoires were generated with immunoSEQ multiplex PCR, while TCRdb's copy carries only in-frame clones and drops some. Counted here are about 2 million clones, over 85% occurring once; the ten biggest clones make up roughly 0.13%. The sample taken for sequencing was naive CD4+ T cells sorted from blood. Subset in this sample: CD45RA+ positively selected. These receptors all stem from a man aged 18-30 years in good health.

The chain joins TRBV7-2 to TRBJ2-7, with 12 bases fitting TRBD1. The CDR3 loop spans 15 amino acids. Trimming at V came to 3 bases and at J to 11 bases, leaving 11 bases not matched to a gene. Germline CDR1 SGHTA, CDR2 FQGNSA. The CDR3 region has the DNA TGTGCCAGCAGCTTTGTCGGGACAGGGGGCGTTGGAAAGTACTTC. This sequence encodes CASSFVGTGGVGKYF.

Concerning this clone itself: Other DNA sequences of this sample code for an identical CDR3. V usage is TRBV9 and J usage is TRBJ2-2; 8 nucleotides line up with TRBD2. This CDR3 has 16 residues. V trimming: 0 bases; J trimming: 1 base; junction bases outside the gene matches: 2. Per the germline V gene, CDR1 is SGDLS and CDR2 is YYNGEE. As DNA, the CDR3 is TGTGCCAGCAGCGTAGCTACTAGCGGGAACACCGGGGAGCTGTTTTTT. Its protein product is CASSVATSGNTGELFF.

The chain links TRBV29-1 to TRBJ2-4; TRBD2 agrees at 7 bases. Germline V gene data show CDR1 as SQVTM and CDR2 as ANQGSEA. The CDR3 sequence is 15 residues long. V trimming: 1 base; J trimming: 2 bases; junction bases outside the gene matches: 5. As DNA, the CDR3 is TGCAGCGTTGAAGGTTCGGGGGGTACCAAAAACATTCAGTACTTC. Encoded protein: CSVEGSGGTKNIQYF.